This T cell receptor beta chain is drawn from a study of read filtering for tumor transcriptome and immune sequencing. This library used around 0.4 ug RNA and molecular barcoded adaptors spanning alpha/delta and beta/gamma chains. TCRdb reanalysed the reads using MiXCR and keeps one entry per CDR3 protein. The table records fewer than 50,000 distinct CDR3 sequences, around 15% of them present only once. This CDR3 comprises 15 residues. Looked up from germline, CDR1 is SGHNT and CDR2 is YENEEA. V was clipped by 5 bases and J by 4 bases, with 17 bases between them. What was sequenced was a population of CD138-negative cells sorted from bone marrow. The origin of this receptor is a donor at least 40 years old with multiple myeloma. The chain links TRBV11-3 to TRBJ1-1; tentatively, D is TRBD1 (5 bases). CDR3 residues: CASSPSGSGVTEAFF. The DNA for the CDR3 is TGTGCCAGCAGCCCCTCGGGATCGGGGGTCACTGAAGCTTTCTTT.